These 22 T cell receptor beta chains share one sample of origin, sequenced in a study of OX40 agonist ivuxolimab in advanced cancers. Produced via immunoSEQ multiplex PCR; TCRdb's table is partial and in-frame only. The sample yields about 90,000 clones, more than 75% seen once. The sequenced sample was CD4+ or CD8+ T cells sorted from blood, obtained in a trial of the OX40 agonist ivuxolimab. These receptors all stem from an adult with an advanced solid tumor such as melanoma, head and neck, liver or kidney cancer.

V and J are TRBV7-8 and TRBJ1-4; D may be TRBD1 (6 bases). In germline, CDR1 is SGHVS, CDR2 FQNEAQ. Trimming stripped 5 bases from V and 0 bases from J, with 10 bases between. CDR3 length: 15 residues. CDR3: CASSTRQATNEKLFF. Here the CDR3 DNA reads TGTGCCAGCAGCACCCGACAGGCAACTAATGAAAAACTGTTTTTT.

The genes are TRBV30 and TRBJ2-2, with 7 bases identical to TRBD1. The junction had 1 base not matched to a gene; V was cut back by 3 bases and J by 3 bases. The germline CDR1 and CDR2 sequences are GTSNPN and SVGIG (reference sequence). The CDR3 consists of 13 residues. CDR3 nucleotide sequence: TGTGCCTGGAGGGGACAGCACACCGGGGAGCTGTTTTTT. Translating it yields CAWRGQHTGELFF. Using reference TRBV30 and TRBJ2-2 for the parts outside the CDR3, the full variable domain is SQTIHQWPATLVQPVGSPLSLECTVEGTSNPNLYWYRQAAGRGLQLLFYSVGIGQISSEVPQNLSASRPQDRQFILSSKKLLLSDSGFYLCAWRGQHTGELFFGEGSRLTVL.

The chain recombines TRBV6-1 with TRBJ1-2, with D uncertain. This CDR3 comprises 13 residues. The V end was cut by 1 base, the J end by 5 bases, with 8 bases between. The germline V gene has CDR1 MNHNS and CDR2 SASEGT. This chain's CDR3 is CASSEDGIYGYTF. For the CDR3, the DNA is TGTGCCAGCAGTGAAGATGGGATATATGGCTACACCTTC.

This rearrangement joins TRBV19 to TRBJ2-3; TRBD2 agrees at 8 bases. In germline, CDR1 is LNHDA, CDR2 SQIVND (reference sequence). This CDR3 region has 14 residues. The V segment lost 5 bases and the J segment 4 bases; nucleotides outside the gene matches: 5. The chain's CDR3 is CASSELGLADTQYF. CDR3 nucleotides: TGTGCCAGTAGTGAGCTGGGACTAGCAGATACGCAGTATTTT.

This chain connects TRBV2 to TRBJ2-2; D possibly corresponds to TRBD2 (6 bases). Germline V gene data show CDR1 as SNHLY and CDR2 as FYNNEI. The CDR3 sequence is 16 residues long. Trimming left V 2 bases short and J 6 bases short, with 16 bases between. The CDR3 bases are TGTGCCAGCAGTGAAAATCCGGGAGAAGCGGCCGGGGAGCTGTTTTTT. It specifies CASSENPGEAAGELFF.

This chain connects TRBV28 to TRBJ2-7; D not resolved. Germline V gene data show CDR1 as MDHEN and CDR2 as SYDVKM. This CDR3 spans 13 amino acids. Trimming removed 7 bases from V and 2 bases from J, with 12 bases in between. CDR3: CASTLDRAYEQYF. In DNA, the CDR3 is TGTGCCAGCACGTTGGATAGGGCCTACGAGCAGTACTTC.

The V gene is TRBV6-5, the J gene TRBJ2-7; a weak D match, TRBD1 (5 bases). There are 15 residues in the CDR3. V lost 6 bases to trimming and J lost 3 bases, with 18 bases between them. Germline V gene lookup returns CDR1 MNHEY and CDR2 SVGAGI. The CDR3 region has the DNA TGTGCCAGCAGCCGGACACATCTTGAGATCTACGAGCAGTACTTC. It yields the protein CASSRTHLEIYEQYF.

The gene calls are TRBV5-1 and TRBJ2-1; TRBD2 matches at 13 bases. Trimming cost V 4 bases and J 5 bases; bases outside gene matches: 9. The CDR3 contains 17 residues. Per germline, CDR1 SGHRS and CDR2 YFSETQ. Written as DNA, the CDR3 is TGCGCCAGCAGCCCGGGACTAGCGGGATGGGGAGACAATGAGCAGTTCTTC. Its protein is CASSPGLAGWGDNEQFF.

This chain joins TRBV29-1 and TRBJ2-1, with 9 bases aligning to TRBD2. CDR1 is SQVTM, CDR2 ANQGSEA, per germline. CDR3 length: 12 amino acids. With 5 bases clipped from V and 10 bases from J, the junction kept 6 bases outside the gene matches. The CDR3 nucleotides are TGCAGCGTTCGTAGCGGGAGTGGAGAGCAGTTCTTC. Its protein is CSVRSGSGEQFF.

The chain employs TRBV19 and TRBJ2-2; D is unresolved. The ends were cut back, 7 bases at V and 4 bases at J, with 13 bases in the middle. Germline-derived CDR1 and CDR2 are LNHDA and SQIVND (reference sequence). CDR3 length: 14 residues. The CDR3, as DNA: TGTGCCAGTACCGCTCTCGGTCTCACCGGGGAGCTGTTTTTT. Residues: CASTALGLTGELFF. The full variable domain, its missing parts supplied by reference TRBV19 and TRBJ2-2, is DGGITQSPKYLFRKEGQNVTLSCEQNLNHDAMYWYRQDPGQGLRLIYYSQIVNDFQKGDIAEGYSVSREKKESFPLTVTSAQKNPTAFYLCASTALGLTGELFFGEGSRLTVL.

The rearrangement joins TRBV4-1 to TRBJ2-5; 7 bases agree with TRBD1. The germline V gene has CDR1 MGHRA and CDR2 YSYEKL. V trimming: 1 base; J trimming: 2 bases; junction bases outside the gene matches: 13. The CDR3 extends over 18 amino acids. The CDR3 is CASSQVLLDRIRQETQYF. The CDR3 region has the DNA TGCGCCAGCAGCCAAGTACTACTGGACAGGATACGACAAGAGACCCAGTACTTC.

The CDR3 reads CASSVTPRGEKLFF. The DNA of the CDR3 is TGTGCCAGCAGCGTAACCCCCAGGGGGGAAAAACTGTTTTTT. The chain employs TRBV9 and TRBJ1-4, with TRBD1 identical over 7 bases. V shed 1 base and J 8 bases; nucleotides not matched to a gene: 5. There are 14 residues in the CDR3. In germline, CDR1 is SGDLS, CDR2 YYNGEE.

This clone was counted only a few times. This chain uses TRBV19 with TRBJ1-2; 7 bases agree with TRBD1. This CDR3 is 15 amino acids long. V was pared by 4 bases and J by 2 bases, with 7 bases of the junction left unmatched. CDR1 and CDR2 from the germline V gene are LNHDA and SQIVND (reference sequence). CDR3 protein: CASSTILQGNYGYTF. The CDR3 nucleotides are TGTGCCAGTAGTACTATCCTACAGGGGAACTATGGCTACACCTTC.

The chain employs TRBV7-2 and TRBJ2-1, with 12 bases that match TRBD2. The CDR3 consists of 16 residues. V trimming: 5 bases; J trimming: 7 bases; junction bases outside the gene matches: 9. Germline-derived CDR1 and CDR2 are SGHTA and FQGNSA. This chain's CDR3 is CASSPASGRAWNEQFF. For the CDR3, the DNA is TGTGCCAGCAGCCCGGCTAGCGGGAGGGCCTGGAATGAGCAGTTCTTC.

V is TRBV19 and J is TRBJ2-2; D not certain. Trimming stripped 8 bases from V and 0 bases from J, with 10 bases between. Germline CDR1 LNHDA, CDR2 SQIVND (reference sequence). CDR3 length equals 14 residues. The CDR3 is CASDGRTNTGELFF. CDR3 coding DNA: TGTGCCAGTGATGGGCGAACGAACACCGGGGAGCTGTTTTTT. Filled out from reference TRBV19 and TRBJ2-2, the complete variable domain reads DGGITQSPKYLFRKEGQNVTLSCEQNLNHDAMYWYRQDPGQGLRLIYYSQIVNDFQKGDIAEGYSVSREKKESFPLTVTSAQKNPTAFYLCASDGRTNTGELFFGEGSRLTVL.

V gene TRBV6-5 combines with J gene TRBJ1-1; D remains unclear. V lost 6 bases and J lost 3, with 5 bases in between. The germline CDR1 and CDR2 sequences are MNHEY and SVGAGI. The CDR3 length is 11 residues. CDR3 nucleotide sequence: TGTGCCAGCAGCCCCTACACTGAAGCTTTCTTT. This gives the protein CASSPYTEAFF.

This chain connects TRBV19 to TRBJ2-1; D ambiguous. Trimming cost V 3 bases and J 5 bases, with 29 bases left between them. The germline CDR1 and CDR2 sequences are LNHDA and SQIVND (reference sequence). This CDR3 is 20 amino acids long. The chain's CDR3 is CASSIAARQGYNSPNNEQFF. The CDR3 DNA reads TGTGCCAGTAGTATTGCGGCCAGGCAAGGGTACAATTCCCCGAACAATGAGCAGTTCTTC. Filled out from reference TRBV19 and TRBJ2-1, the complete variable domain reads DGGITQSPKYLFRKEGQNVTLSCEQNLNHDAMYWYRQDPGQGLRLIYYSQIVNDFQKGDIAEGYSVSREKKESFPLTVTSAQKNPTAFYLCASSIAARQGYNSPNNEQFFGPGTRLTVL.

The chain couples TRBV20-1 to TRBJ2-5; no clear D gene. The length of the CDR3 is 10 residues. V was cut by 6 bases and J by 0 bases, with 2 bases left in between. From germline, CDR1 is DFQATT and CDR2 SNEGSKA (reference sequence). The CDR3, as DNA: TGCAGTGCATACCAAGAGACCCAGTACTTC. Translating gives CSAYQETQYF.

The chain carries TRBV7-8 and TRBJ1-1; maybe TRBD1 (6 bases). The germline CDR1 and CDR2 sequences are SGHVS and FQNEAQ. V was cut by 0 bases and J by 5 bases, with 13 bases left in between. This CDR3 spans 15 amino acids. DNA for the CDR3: TGTGCCAGCAGCTTAGCCACACAGGGAACAACTGAAGCTTTCTTT. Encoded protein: CASSLATQGTTEAFF.

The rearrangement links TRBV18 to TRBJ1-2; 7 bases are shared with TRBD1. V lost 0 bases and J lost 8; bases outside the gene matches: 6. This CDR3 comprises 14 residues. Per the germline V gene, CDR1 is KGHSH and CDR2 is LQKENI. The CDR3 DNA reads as TGTGCCAGCTCACCACCGACAGGGCTTGGCGGCTACACCTTC. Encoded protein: CASSPPTGLGGYTF.

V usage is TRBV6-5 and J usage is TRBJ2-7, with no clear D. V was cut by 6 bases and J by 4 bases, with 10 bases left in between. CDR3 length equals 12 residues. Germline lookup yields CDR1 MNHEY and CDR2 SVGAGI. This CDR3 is CASSSPRYEQYF. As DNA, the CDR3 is TGTGCCAGCAGCTCGCCCCGTTACGAGCAGTACTTC.

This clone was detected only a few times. The chain's CDR3 is CASRAGLGPYEQFF. The CDR3 DNA follows: TGTGCCAGCAGGGCGGGACTAGGCCCTTACGAGCAGTTCTTC. The chain is built from TRBV6-4 and TRBJ2-1; TRBD2 matches 8 bases. CDR1 MRHNA and CDR2 SNTAGT come from the germline V gene. CDR3 length equals 14 residues. J gave up 10 bases and V 6 bases, and 11 bases lay outside the gene matches.